This T cell receptor beta chain was identified during a study of cytomegalovirus exposure and HLA in healthy donors. The PCR contained 60 Vbeta and 13 Jbeta primers. Sequencing was performed with immunoSEQ multiplex PCR; in TCRdb, only in-frame clones are kept and a portion is missing. The sample holds 100,000 to 150,000 clones, less than 20% seen once. Germline-derived CDR1 and CDR2 are MDHEN and SYDVKM. The CDR3 extends over 15 amino acids. V was trimmed by 4 bases and J by 6 bases, leaving 16 bases between them. J is TRBJ2-4 and V is TRBV28; tentative D call: TRBD1 (6 bases). The receptor was derived from a woman younger than 30 in good health and CMV-seronegative. The sample comprised PBMCs. CDR3 bases: TGTGCCAGCAGTTCAACAGGGACCCCAAGAAACATTCAGTACTTC. Amino acids: CASSSTGTPRNIQYF.